This T cell receptor (beta chain) was profiled in a study of CD8 T cells in acute hepatitis C reinfection. Study in general: Sequences come from NS3-1073-specific CD8+ T cells, during acute infection and after clearance. Study-wide results and limits: Diversity was high, without significant differences between resolver and chronic groups.

Time point: naive CD8 control sorted from an acute-time-point sample. CD3, CD8 and CD45RO antibodies stained cells; a viability dye excluded dead cells. CDR1 is SNHLY and CDR2 is FYNNEI in the germline V gene. The CDR3 covers 16 residues. With V trimmed by 7 bases and J by 3 bases, 11 bases remained unmatched. Comments on this clone: Antigen specificity is unknown.

The protocol was immunoSEQ multiplex PCR, while the TCRdb copy is restricted to in-frame clones and leaves out a portion. This table has some 38,000 clones, 80% to 90% appearing once. V is TRBV2 and J is TRBJ2-1, with TRBD1 matching over 8 bases. This TCR derives from a man aged 25 to 40 with chronic hepatitis C. What was sequenced was naive CD8+ T cells from PBMCs. The CDR3 DNA reads TGTGCCAGCAACGTTGAGACAGGGGCGTTCTACAATGAGCAGTTCTTC. Its translation is CASNVETGAFYNEQFF.